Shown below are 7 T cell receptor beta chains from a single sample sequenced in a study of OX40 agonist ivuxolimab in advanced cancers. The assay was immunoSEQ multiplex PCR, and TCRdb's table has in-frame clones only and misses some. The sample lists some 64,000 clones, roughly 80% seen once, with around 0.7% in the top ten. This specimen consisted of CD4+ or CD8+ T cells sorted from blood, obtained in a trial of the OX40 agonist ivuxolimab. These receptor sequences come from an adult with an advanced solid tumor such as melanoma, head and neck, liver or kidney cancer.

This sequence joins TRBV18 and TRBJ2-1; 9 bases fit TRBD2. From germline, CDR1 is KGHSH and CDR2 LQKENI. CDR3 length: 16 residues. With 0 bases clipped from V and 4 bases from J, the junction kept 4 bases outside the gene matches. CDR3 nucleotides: TGTGCCAGCTCACCACCTAGCGGGAGTAGGTACAATGAGCAGTTCTTC. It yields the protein CASSPPSGSRYNEQFF.

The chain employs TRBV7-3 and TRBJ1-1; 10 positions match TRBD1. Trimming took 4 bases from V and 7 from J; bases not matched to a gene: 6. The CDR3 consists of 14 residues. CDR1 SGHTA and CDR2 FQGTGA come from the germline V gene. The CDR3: CASSWGQGLDEAFF. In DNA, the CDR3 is TGTGCCAGCAGCTGGGGACAGGGGTTGGATGAAGCTTTCTTT.

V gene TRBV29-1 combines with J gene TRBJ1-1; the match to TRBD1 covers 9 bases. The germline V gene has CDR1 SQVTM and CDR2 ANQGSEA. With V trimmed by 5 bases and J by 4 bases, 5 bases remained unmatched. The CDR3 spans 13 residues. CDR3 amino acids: CSVQQGAVTEAFF. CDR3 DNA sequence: TGCAGCGTTCAACAGGGGGCGGTCACTGAAGCTTTCTTT.

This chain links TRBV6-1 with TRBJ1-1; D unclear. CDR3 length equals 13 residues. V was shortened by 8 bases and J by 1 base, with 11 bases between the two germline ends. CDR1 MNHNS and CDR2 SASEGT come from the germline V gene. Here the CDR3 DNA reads TGTGCCAGCCTTAAGGCGCCGAACACTGAAGCTTTCTTT. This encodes CASLKAPNTEAFF.

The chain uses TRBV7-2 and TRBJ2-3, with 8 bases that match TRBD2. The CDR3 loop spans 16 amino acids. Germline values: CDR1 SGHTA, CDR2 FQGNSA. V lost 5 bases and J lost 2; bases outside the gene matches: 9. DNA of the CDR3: TGTGCCAGCAGCCCCCCGGGGGGGACTATCACAGATACGCAGTATTTT. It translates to CASSPPGGTITDTQYF.

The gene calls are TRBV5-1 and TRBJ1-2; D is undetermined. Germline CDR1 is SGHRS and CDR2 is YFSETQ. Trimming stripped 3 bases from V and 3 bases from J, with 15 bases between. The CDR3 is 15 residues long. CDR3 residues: CASSSPTGVDYGYTF. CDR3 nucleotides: TGCGCCAGCAGCTCTCCGACGGGAGTGGACTATGGCTACACCTTC.

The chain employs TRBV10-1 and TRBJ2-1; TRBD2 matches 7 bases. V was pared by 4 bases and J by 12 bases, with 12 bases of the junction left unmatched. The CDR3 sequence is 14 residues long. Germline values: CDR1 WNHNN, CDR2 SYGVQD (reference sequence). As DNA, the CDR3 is TGCGCCAGCAGTGTCCGTTCTAGCGGCGAAACGCAGTTCTTC. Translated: CASSVRSSGETQFF.